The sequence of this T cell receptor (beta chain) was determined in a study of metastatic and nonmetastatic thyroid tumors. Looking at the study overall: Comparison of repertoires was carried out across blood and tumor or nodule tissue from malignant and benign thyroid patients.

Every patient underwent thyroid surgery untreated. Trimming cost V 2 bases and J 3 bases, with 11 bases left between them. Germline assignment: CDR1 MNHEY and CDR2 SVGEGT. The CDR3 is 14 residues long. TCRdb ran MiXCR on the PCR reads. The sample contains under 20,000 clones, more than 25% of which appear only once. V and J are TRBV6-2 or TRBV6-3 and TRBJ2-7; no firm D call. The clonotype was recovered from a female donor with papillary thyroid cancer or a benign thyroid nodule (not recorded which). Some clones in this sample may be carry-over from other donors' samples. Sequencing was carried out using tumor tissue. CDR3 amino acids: CASSYRHTDYEQYF. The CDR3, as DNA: TGTGCCAGCAGTTACCGGCACACCGACTACGAGCAGTACTTC.